The TCR beta chain under discussion was sequenced for a study of OX40 agonist ivuxolimab in advanced cancers. The CDR3 loop spans 17 amino acids. Germline CDR1 and CDR2: MGHRA and YSYEKL. If patients had autoimmune disease history or systemic immunosuppression, they were excluded. A note on this clone: Antigen unknown.

Generated by immunoSEQ multiplex PCR, the TCRdb table keeps only in-frame clones and is missing some. The table shows tens of thousands of clones, with 84% occurring only once. Whole-study results and caveats: Some of the nonresponding patients also showed low levels of normalized T-cell clonal expansion.

The source material was CD4+ or CD8+ T cells sorted from blood, sampled in a trial of the OX40 agonist ivuxolimab. V and J are TRBV4-1 and TRBJ2-5; 12 positions match TRBD1. The J call may be faulty, since TRBJ2-7 better matches the DNA end. The source of this sequence is an adult with an advanced solid tumor such as melanoma, head and neck, liver or kidney cancer. In DNA form, the CDR3 reads TGCGCCAGCAGCCAGGTCCCGACGGGACAGGGGGCGTACGAGCAGTACTTC. Its protein is CASSQVPTGQGAYEQYF.